This T cell receptor (beta chain) is drawn from a study of T cell changes during pregnancy in multiple sclerosis. Profiled with immunoSEQ multiplex PCR; TCRdb holds only in-frame clones, not every one. The sample has about 44,000 clones, 80% to 95% seen once. V trimming: 4 bases; J trimming: 0 bases; junction bases outside the gene matches: 6. Germline lookup yields CDR1 MGHRA and CDR2 YSYEKL. The CDR3 sequence is 17 residues long. The material sequenced was CD4+ T cells from peripheral blood mononuclear cells, taken in the first trimester of pregnancy. This clonotype was obtained from a female donor with multiple sclerosis, enrolled in a pregnancy study. The chain uses TRBV4-1 and TRBJ2-1, with 10 bases fitting TRBD2. The CDR3 protein is CASSPGLARLSYNEQFF. CDR3 in DNA: TGCGCCAGCAGCCCGGGACTAGCGCGCCTCTCCTACAATGAGCAGTTCTTC.